These 18 T cell receptor beta chains share one sample of origin, sequenced in a study of cytomegalovirus exposure and HLA in healthy donors. Primers: 60 Vbeta forward and 13 Jbeta reverse. Profiling relied on immunoSEQ multiplex PCR, and the TCRdb table lists in-frame clones only, not all of them. Found here are more than 150,000 clones, 76% of them singletons; the top ten hold around 1.5%. The sample consisted of PBMCs. These receptors all stem from a man between 18 and 29 years old in good health and CMV-seronegative.

This sequence joins TRBV7-6 and TRBJ2-7; 12 bases agree with TRBD2. The CDR3 contains 15 residues. The germline gives CDR1 SGHVS, CDR2 FNYEAQ. V lost 3 bases, J lost 0 bases, and 0 bases stayed unmatched. CDR3 protein: CASSLGLAGSYEQYF. CDR3 sequence (DNA): TGTGCCAGCAGCTTGGGACTAGCGGGCTCCTACGAGCAGTACTTC.

This chain uses TRBV6-1 with TRBJ2-7; 7 positions match TRBD1. CDR3 length equals 14 residues. CDR1 and CDR2 from the germline V gene are MNHNS and SASEGT. Unmatched junction bases numbered 7, after V lost 5 bases and J lost 3 bases. CDR3 loop: CASSSGTDLYEQYF. In DNA form, the CDR3 reads TGTGCCAGCAGTTCCGGGACAGATCTCTACGAGCAGTACTTC.

The chain has TRBV9 and TRBJ1-1, with 9 bases that match TRBD1. The CDR3 contains 16 residues. Germline loops: CDR1 SGDLS, CDR2 YYNGEE. J gave up 3 bases and V 0 bases, and 6 bases lay outside the gene matches. The CDR3 DNA follows: TGTGCCAGCAGCGTAGAGGGGGACAGGGCTCACACTGAAGCTTTCTTT. Its translation: CASSVEGDRAHTEAFF. Full variable domain (outside the CDR3, taken from reference TRBV9 and TRBJ1-1): DSGVTQTPKHLITATGQRVTLRCSPRSGDLSVYWYQQSLDQGLQFLIQYYNGEERAKGNILERFSAQQFPDLHSELNLSSLELGDSALYFCASSVEGDRAHTEAFFGQGTRLTVV.

To note about this clone: One junction end does not reproduce the germline sequence, and a read error may be involved. This chain connects TRBV28 to TRBJ2-5; possible D gene TRBD2, 7 bases. This CDR3 is built from 15 residues. The germline CDR1 and CDR2 sequences are MDHEN and SYDVKM. CDR3 region: CAGSPQEGGGETQYF. In DNA form, the CDR3 reads TGTGCCGGCAGTCCTCAGGAGGGAGGGGGAGAGACCCAGTACTTC.

The chain uses TRBV6-5 and TRBJ2-7, with 12 bases fitting TRBD1. The CDR3 length is 15 residues. Germline values: CDR1 MNHEY, CDR2 SVGAGI. J lost 4 bases, V lost 5 bases, and 6 bases had no gene match. As DNA, the CDR3 is TGTGCCAGCAGTCCAAGGGACAGGGGGCCTTACGAGCAGTACTTC. This sequence encodes CASSPRDRGPYEQYF.

This chain connects TRBV6-1 to TRBJ2-7; 8 positions match TRBD2. CDR3 size: 15 residues. J lost 3 bases, V lost 1 base, and 5 bases had no gene match. Germline values: CDR1 MNHNS, CDR2 SASEGT. In DNA form, the CDR3 reads TGTGCCAGCAGTGAAGTGACTAGCGATCTCTACGAGCAGTACTTC. Amino acids: CASSEVTSDLYEQYF.

V gene TRBV28 combines with J gene TRBJ2-1, with 9 positions matching TRBD2. V shed 0 bases, J shed 0 bases, and the junction held 12 bases outside the gene matches. The CDR3 is made up of 20 amino acids. The germline V gene has CDR1 MDHEN and CDR2 SYDVKM. The CDR3 is CASSLWALLGSGGSYNEQFF. The CDR3 DNA is TGTGCCAGCAGTTTATGGGCCCTCTTGGGTAGCGGGGGCTCCTACAATGAGCAGTTCTTC.

The chain has TRBV30 and TRBJ1-6; possibly TRBD1 for D (6 bases). V was clipped by 0 bases and J by 9 bases, with 12 bases between them. Germline CDR1 and CDR2: GTSNPN and SVGIG (reference sequence). The CDR3 has 14 residues. CDR3: CAWSVGRGSSPLHF. The CDR3 region has the DNA TGTGCCTGGAGTGTGGGCAGGGGAAGTTCACCCCTCCACTTT.

The chain employs TRBV5-4 and TRBJ2-7; D is ambiguous. CDR1 and CDR2 from the germline V gene are SGHNT and YYREEE (reference sequence). This CDR3 is 14 amino acids long. Trimming cost V 0 bases and J 3 bases, with 10 bases left between them. The CDR3 protein is CASSLARSHYEQYF. DNA for the CDR3: TGTGCCAGCAGCTTGGCCAGGTCCCACTACGAGCAGTACTTC.

This clone was counted only a few times. The chain employs TRBV7-8 and TRBJ1-5, with 9 bases lining up with TRBD1. V was clipped by 5 bases and J by 2 bases; unmatched bases: 13. The CDR3 is 18 amino acids. Looked up from germline, CDR1 is SGHVS and CDR2 is FQNEAQ. The CDR3 DNA follows: TGTGCCAGCAGCCCCCAGGACAGGGGATACAGTGGCAATCAGCCCCAGCATTTT. Amino acids: CASSPQDRGYSGNQPQHF.

The chain combines TRBV6-6 with TRBJ2-3, with 10 bases that match TRBD1. Germline CDR1 and CDR2: MNHNY and SVGAGI (reference sequence). This CDR3 region has 16 residues. V shed 5 bases and J 3 bases; nucleotides not matched to a gene: 8. In DNA, the CDR3 is TGTGCCAGCAGTACCCGACAGGGGGCGAGAACAGATACGCAGTATTTT. Translating gives CASSTRQGARTDTQYF.

V usage is TRBV7-6 and J usage is TRBJ2-2; D gene ambiguous. Germline lookup yields CDR1 SGHVS and CDR2 FNYEAQ. The CDR3 has 13 amino acids. V was pared by 5 bases and J by 4 bases, with 8 bases between. This CDR3 reads CASSPRPTGELFF. CDR3 sequence (DNA): TGTGCCAGCAGCCCGCGGCCCACCGGGGAGCTGTTTTTT. The full variable domain, rest sourced from reference TRBV7-6 and TRBJ2-2, is GAGVSQSPRYKVTKRGQDVALRCDPISGHVSLYWYRQALGQGPEFLTYFNYEAQQDKSGLPNDRFSAERPEGSISTLTIQRTEQRDSAMYRCASSPRPTGELFFGEGSRLTVL.

The chain couples TRBV2 to TRBJ2-1; TRBD2 matches at 14 bases. The CDR3 is 16 residues long. Germline CDR1 reads SNHLY; CDR2 reads FYNNEI. V trimming: 1 base; J trimming: 6 bases; junction bases outside the gene matches: 2. For the CDR3, the DNA is TGTGCCAGCAGTGAAGGGACTAGCGGGGGGTTCAATGAGCAGTTCTTC. Encoded protein: CASSEGTSGGFNEQFF.

This chain uses TRBV4-1 with TRBJ2-5; 12 bases align to TRBD2. The CDR3 runs 16 residues. From germline, CDR1 is MGHRA and CDR2 YSYEKL. V trimming: 6 bases; J trimming: 1 base; junction bases outside the gene matches: 6. The CDR3, as DNA: TGCGCCAGCAGGGTCCGACTAGCGGGGGCCCAAGAGACCCAGTACTTC. Its protein is CASRVRLAGAQETQYF.

The chain has TRBV6-1 and TRBJ1-2; unclear D gene. This CDR3 is 14 amino acids long. V was shortened by 3 bases and J by 0 bases, with 8 bases between the two germline ends. Germline lookup yields CDR1 MNHNS and CDR2 SASEGT. CDR3 sequence reads: CASSDMSANYGYTF. The CDR3 nucleotides read TGTGCCAGCAGTGATATGTCGGCTAACTATGGCTACACCTTC.

The chain couples TRBV29-1 to TRBJ2-1, with 7 positions matching TRBD2. V was pared by 6 bases and J by 8 bases, with 7 bases of the junction left unmatched. Germline loops: CDR1 SQVTM, CDR2 ANQGSEA. This CDR3 has 12 amino acids. CDR3 DNA sequence: TGCAGCGTCCGAGCGGGGAGCGATGAGCAGTTCTTC. Protein sequence: CSVRAGSDEQFF.

This clone was observed a single time. The chain carries TRBV5-1 and TRBJ2-3, with 8 bases fitting TRBD2. The CDR3 length is 14 residues. Germline V CDR1 and CDR2: SGHRS, YFSETQ. The J segment lost 3 bases and the V segment lost 2 bases, leaving 2 bases of the junction unmatched. Here the CDR3 DNA reads TGCGCCAGCAGCTTACTAGCGGAAACAGATACGCAGTATTTT. This gives the protein CASSLLAETDTQYF.

The chain combines TRBV28 with TRBJ1-3; D not resolved. This CDR3 spans 14 amino acids. V was clipped by 3 bases and J by 4 bases, with 10 bases between them. Germline V gives CDR1 MDHEN, CDR2 SYDVKM. Written as DNA, the CDR3 is TGTGCCAGCAGTTTCGCGGTAGCGGGAAACACCATATATTTT. It codes for CASSFAVAGNTIYF. Full variable domain (remainder filled in from reference TRBV28 and TRBJ1-3): DVKVTQSSRYLVKRTGEKVFLECVQDMDHENMFWYRQDPGLGLRLIYFSYDVKMKEKGDIPEGYSVSREKKERFSLILESASTNQTSMYLCASSFAVAGNTIYFGEGSWLTVV.